This T cell receptor (beta chain) was found in a study of blood T cell repertoires in COVID-19. Whole-study context: Specimens from acute and convalescent COVID-19 originated in the United States, Italy and Spain. The cDNA or gDNA used as material had been derived from T cells, B-cell-depleted T cells, or PBMCs.

CDR1 and CDR2 from the germline V gene are SEHNR and FQNEAQ (reference sequence). The CDR3 runs to 17 residues. The ends lost 0 bases at V and 5 bases at J; junction bases unmatched: 5. In the study's own analysis: Reference gene primer amplification gave estimated nucleated cell counts. Generated by immunoSEQ multiplex PCR, the TCRdb table keeps only in-frame clones and is missing some. The D gene and trimming were derived from the DNA, and the V and J assignments and clone size from that table. Altogether 200,000 to 300,000 clones are present, 83% being singletons, with the ten largest covering around 5.9%.

The TCR comes from a human donor in a cohort sampled during active COVID-19. The V gene is TRBV7-9, the J gene TRBJ2-5, with 14 bases identical to TRBD2. Source material: peripheral blood. The CDR3 here is CASSLAGTSGRGETQYF. Here the CDR3 DNA reads TGTGCCAGCAGCTTAGCTGGGACTAGCGGGAGAGGGGAGACCCAGTACTTC.